This TCR beta chain was sequenced in a study of shared clonotypes between healthy human individuals (dated by TCRdb to the early 2020s). Regarding the study in general: The cohort comprised a couple of women and a few men aged 18 to 49 years. For each donor, CD4 naive and CD4 memory were each run on three plates, CD8 naive on two plates, and CD8 memory on one plate. To estimate repertoire size and how much clonotypes are shared between individuals, the study performed deep sequencing of blood TCR repertoires from roughly five healthy adults. Libraries were prepared and TCR repertoires were sequenced by different laboratories using diverse techniques, in order to increase sequencing depth and limit assay-specific biases. Each donor's leukapheresis produced roughly between about 0.9 and 9.5 billion PBMCs. Study-wide findings and limitations: Rarefaction of sorted-subset datasets indicated incomplete sequencing despite the large sequencing depth. The genetic and exposure-history diversity represented was limited by the small number of donors. Sampling was limited to blood, and TCR repertoires in tissue likely differ from TCR repertoires in blood. Estimated clonotype richness was generally larger for naive than for memory subsets. Based on pairwise subsampling, the degree of clonotype sharing among donors was expected to be affected by sequencing depth. Sharing across a few donors was observed for about 5% of naive CD4, over 3% of naive CD8, about 2.3% of memory CD4, and about 0.4% of memory CD8 clonotypes. Higher generation probabilities were observed for clonotypes shared by all four sorted-subset donors than for non-shared clonotypes.

The germline V gene (reference sequence) specifies SEHNR as CDR1 and FQNEAQ as CDR2. The CDR3 measures 13 amino acids from cysteine to phenylalanine. CDR3 DNA is the only sequence kept; it has 39 bases, read in frame from the first base. The V end loses 5 bases and the J end loses 4 bases, and a stretch of 11 bases separates them. Worth noting for this clone: Its recognized antigen is unknown. Per-base qualities were not stored, and no clone one base away is much larger.

CD8 naive samples were obtained by positive selection for CCR7 among CD45RO-negative cells, yielding a CD45RA+CCR7+ population from which TemRA cells were excluded. The donors were healthy, HIV-negative adults with no recently reported acute infections or vaccinations. All donors were Caucasian adults living in Nashville, Tennessee, USA. Blood was obtained by leukapheresis, after which PBMCs were separated by Ficoll-Histopaque density gradient centrifugation and cryopreserved in liquid nitrogen vapor phase. Analytical flow cytometry was used to check the purity and quantity of each magnetically sorted T cell population. Genomic DNA was isolated from every sorted fraction and measured by UV absorbance on a Nanodrop 2000c. Using the deep immunoSEQ assay, multiplex PCR amplified TCR CDR3 regions from genomic DNA. Extracted genomic DNA from each cell subset was distributed evenly across all wells of several immunoSEQ 96-well plates, and each plate was treated as a replicate. For sorted subsets, 150 to 250 ng of genomic DNA, equivalent to 25,000 to 35,000 T cell genomes, went into each replicate PCR. Purified libraries were quantified with a Qubit 3.0 fluorometer, sized on a Bioanalyzer 2100, and re-quantified with the KAPA Library Quantification kit. Every immunoSEQ 96-well plate was sequenced on a separate single-read 150-cycle Illumina NextSeq 550 flow cell. On the study's bioinformatics: The immunoSEQ output contained only junctional sequences without quality scores, so filtering could not match that applied to full-length reads. To assign V/J genes and CDR3, sequences were annotated against IMGT germline references using PyIR, a Python wrapper for IgBLAST v1.9. Reads with weak V/J assignments (E-value above 1e-6), missing CDR3, stop codons, out-of-frame junctions, or ambiguous translated residues were removed. A V3J clonotype was defined by an identical inferred V gene, J gene, and CDR3 amino acid sequence. Percentage overlap between repertoires was computed as shared unique clonotypes divided by the size of the smaller repertoire. Three approaches were used to assess repertoire richness: RTK rarefaction, the Chao1 estimator, and Recon v2.1 estimates of unobserved clonotypes. Generation probabilities were computed with OLGA for all TCRbeta clonotypes obtained by the gDNA method from several donors. TCRdb retrieved this table from immuneACCESS and kept in-frame rearrangements only. Not all clones are present; in checked studies, unresolved V genes account for under half, and no reason is known for the remainder. V and J calls and clone size are those listed in that table; D and trimming were worked out from the DNA. The sample table shows millions of clones, and about 95% are seen once. The ten largest clonotypes hold about 1.1% of the sample.

The chain was built from TRBV7-9 and TRBJ1-1, with the D gene not clear enough to name. The sequencing input was naive CD8+ T cells sorted from blood. The intended sense of this specimen's cell subset or site label: CD45RA+CCR7+. This receptor was taken from a man between 18 and 35 years old in good health. CDR3 protein: CASSPGPPTEAFF. The bases are TGTGCCAGCAGCCCCGGGCCACCCACTGAAGCTTTCTTT.